The 18 T cell receptor beta chains below were found in one sample sequenced in a study of human T cells and chemical hapten exposure. TCRdb redid the calling of the RACE reads with MiXCR, one entry per CDR3 protein. The table has around 350,000 distinct CDR3 sequences, 5.5% seen once; the top ten hold under 9.5%. The time point is: pre-sensitization, week 0. Treatment reported: therapeutic diphenylcyclopropenone sensitization with weekly scalp DPC. The sample was whole blood, taken in connection with sensitization to the hapten diphenylcyclopropenone (DPC). These receptors all stem from a woman between 18 and 29 years old with alopecia areata. Some clones in this sample may be carry-over from other donors' samples.

A few counts support this clonotype. The chain uses TRBV29-1 and TRBJ2-2; 11 nucleotides agree with TRBD2. Germline trimming cut 0 bases from V and 6 bases from J; bases unmatched to any gene: 3. CDR1 and CDR2 from the germline V gene are SQVTM and ANQGSEA. The CDR3 spans 15 residues. Written as DNA, the CDR3 is TGCAGCGTTGAAGATGGGGGACTAGCGGCCGGGGAGCTGTTTTTT. As protein: CSVEDGGLAAGELFF.

There are a few counts of this clonotype. The V gene is TRBV29-1, the J gene TRBJ1-1; D might be TRBD1 (6 bases). Germline loops: CDR1 SQVTM, CDR2 ANQGSEA. Trimming removed 7 bases at V and 0 bases at J, with 24 bases between. The CDR3 covers 17 residues. CDR3 loop: CSAYKPFGGLLNTEAFF. The CDR3 region has the DNA TGCAGCGCGTATAAGCCCTTTGGGGGGCTCTTGAACACTGAAGCTTTCTTT.

This clonotype was detected only a few times. In DNA form, the CDR3 reads TGTGCCAGCAGTATAAAAGGGGACAGGGGCTTGTTCTTC. Amino acid sequence: CASSIKGDRGLFF. The rearrangement uses TRBV27 and TRBJ2-1; TRBD1 agrees at 10 bases. The CDR3 contains 13 residues. Germline values: CDR1 MNHEY, CDR2 SMNVEV (reference sequence). The trim removed 5 bases at V and 15 bases at J, leaving 10 bases unmatched.

This clonotype was counted only a few times. The rearrangement links TRBV12-3 or TRBV12-4 to TRBJ2-7; the D is unclear. Between the trimmed V and J ends, which lost 3 bases and 5 bases, there was a span of 8 bases. The CDR3 runs 12 residues. In nucleotides, the CDR3 is TGTGCCAGCAGTTTGATCCCGCACGAGCAGTACTTC. This sequence encodes CASSLIPHEQYF.

V usage is TRBV12-3 or TRBV12-4 and J usage is TRBJ1-2; D perhaps matches TRBD1 (5 bases). V gave up 8 bases and J gave up 6 bases, with 22 bases separating them. The CDR3 sequence is 15 residues long. This chain's CDR3 is CASGPRSGPIDGYTF. The DNA for the CDR3 is TGTGCCAGCGGTCCACGATCGGGGCCTATAGATGGCTACACCTTC.

The sample holds many counts of this clonotype. The J gene is TRBJ2-7, the V gene TRBV25-1; a weak D match, TRBD2 (5 bases). The V end lost 1 base, the J end lost 7 bases, and 14 bases lay between the germline ends. The CDR3 consists of 14 residues. The V gene's germline CDR1 is MGHDK and CDR2 SYGVNS. Written as DNA, the CDR3 is TGTGCCAGCAGTGAATCCGGCACCGCGGGTGAGCAGTACTTC. Residues: CASSESGTAGEQYF.

This clonotype occurred many times. The chain carries TRBV12-5 and TRBJ2-1, with D hard to call. Germline lookup yields CDR1 LGHNT and CDR2 FRNRAP. Trimming removed 0 bases from V and 10 bases from J, with 10 bases in between. The CDR3 is 13 residues long. The CDR3 here is CASGLVGLAEQFF. As DNA, the CDR3 is TGTGCTAGTGGTTTGGTAGGCTTGGCAGAGCAGTTCTTC.

The table lists this clonotype with a few counts. The V call is TRBV11-2, the J call TRBJ2-5; unclear D gene. Germline CDR1 and CDR2: SGHAT and FQNNGV. The CDR3 covers 16 residues. V gave up 2 bases and J gave up 2 bases, with 15 bases separating them. In DNA, the CDR3 is TGTGCCAGCAGCTTATATATGACGCACTTTCAAGAGACCCAGTACTTC. Translating it yields CASSLYMTHFQETQYF.

At least ten counts were recorded for this clonotype. The chain has TRBV4-1 and TRBJ2-3; TRBD2 matches 8 bases. Germline CDR1 reads MGHRA; CDR2 reads YSYEKL. The ends lost 7 bases at V and 2 bases at J; junction bases unmatched: 5. The CDR3 is made up of 14 amino acids. In DNA form, the CDR3 reads TGCGCCAGCAATGAAGCGGGGGCCACAGATACGCAGTATTTT. This codes for CASNEAGATDTQYF.

The J gene is TRBJ1-1, the V gene TRBV7-8; D is uncertain. From germline, CDR1 is SGHVS and CDR2 FQNEAQ. Between the trimmed V and J ends, which lost 5 bases and 11 bases, there was a span of 27 bases. This CDR3 has 16 amino acids. CDR3 DNA sequence: TGTGCCAGCAGCCCCCGTAGAGGGAAGTCCTTGAGTGGTGCTTTCTTT. This codes for CASSPRRGKSLSGAFF.

A few counts support this clonotype. This sequence joins TRBV11-1 and TRBJ1-6, with D unresolved. Trimming removed 0 bases at V and 7 bases at J, with 16 bases between. The germline gives CDR1 SGHAT, CDR2 FQDESV (reference sequence). The CDR3 sequence is 17 residues long. The CDR3: CASSLAQWSQKNSPLHF. Written as DNA, the CDR3 is TGTGCCAGCAGCTTAGCGCAATGGAGTCAGAAGAATTCACCCCTCCACTTT.

This clonotype was counted many times. The chain employs TRBV10-3 and TRBJ2-3, with D possibly being TRBD1 (6 bases). Germline CDR1 and CDR2: ENHRY and SYGVKD. The CDR3 is 14 amino acids. V was shortened by 6 bases and J by 2 bases, with 12 bases between the two germline ends. The CDR3, as DNA: TGTGCCATCAGCGCCGGGACACCCACAGATACGCAGTATTTT. Amino acid sequence: CAISAGTPTDTQYF.

The sample holds many counts of this clonotype. The genes are TRBV7-7 and TRBJ1-5, with D unclear. Trimming removed 1 base at V and 5 bases at J, with 6 bases between. This CDR3 contains 13 residues. Germline values: CDR1 SSHAT, CDR2 FNYEAQ (reference sequence). CDR3 DNA: TGTGCCAGCAGCTTAGATCGTGATCAGCCCCAGCATTTT. This sequence encodes CASSLDRDQPQHF.

This clonotype was detected ten times or more. The V and J genes are TRBV7-2 and TRBJ1-1; 7 bases match TRBD1. The CDR3 length is 16 residues. Germline CDR1 and CDR2: SGHTA and FQGNSA. J was trimmed by 5 bases and V by 4 bases; bases with no gene match: 13. CDR3 region: CASSSDFEGAGTEAFF. The CDR3 DNA is TGTGCCAGCAGCTCCGATTTTGAGGGGGCGGGTACTGAAGCTTTCTTT.

This sequence joins TRBV7-2 and TRBJ1-2; D is undetermined. V dropped 4 bases and J dropped 0 bases, with 12 bases sitting between them. This CDR3 has 15 amino acids. In germline, CDR1 is SGHTA, CDR2 FQGNSA. The CDR3 region is CASSSAPGANYGYTF. As DNA, the CDR3 is TGTGCCAGCAGCTCAGCCCCTGGGGCTAACTATGGCTACACCTTC.

This clonotype was found a few times. The chain combines TRBV10-3 with TRBJ2-3; D is undetermined. The germline V and J ends were trimmed by 0 bases and 6 bases, with 22 bases remaining between them. Germline CDR1 ENHRY, CDR2 SYGVKD. The CDR3 has 18 amino acids. CDR3 region: CAISESTVRSASLDTQYF. CDR3 bases: TGTGCCATCAGTGAGTCGACGGTGCGATCCGCCTCCCTGGATACGCAGTATTTT.

The V call is TRBV4-2, the J call TRBJ2-1; perhaps TRBD2 as D (6 bases). The CDR3 contains 15 residues. Germline V lookup: CDR1 LGHNA, CDR2 YNFKEQ. Trimming removed 1 base at V and 6 bases at J, with 13 bases between. DNA of the CDR3: TGTGCCAGCAGCCAAGCCGGGGCCGGGGGCAATGAGCAGTTCTTC. Protein sequence: CASSQAGAGGNEQFF.

Regarding this clonotype: One junction end does not reproduce the germline sequence, and a read error may be involved. This chain links TRBV28 with TRBJ1-2, with unresolved D. The CDR3 runs to 13 residues. Germline CDR1 MDHEN, CDR2 SYDVKM. CDR3 loop: CASSFSYREPSFF. The CDR3 DNA reads as TGTGCCAGCAGTTTTAGCTATAGAGAGCCTTCCTTCTTC.